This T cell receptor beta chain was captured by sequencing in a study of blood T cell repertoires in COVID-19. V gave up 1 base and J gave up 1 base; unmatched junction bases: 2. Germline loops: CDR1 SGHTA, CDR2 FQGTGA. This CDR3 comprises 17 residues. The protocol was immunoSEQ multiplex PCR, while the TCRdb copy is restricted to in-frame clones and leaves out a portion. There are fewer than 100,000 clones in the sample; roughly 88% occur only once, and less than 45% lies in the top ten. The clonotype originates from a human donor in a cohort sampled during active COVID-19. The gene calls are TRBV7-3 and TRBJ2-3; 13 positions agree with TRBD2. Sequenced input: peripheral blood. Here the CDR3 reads CASSLRTSGGGTDTQYF. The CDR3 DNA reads TGTGCCAGCAGCTTAAGGACTAGCGGGGGTGGCACAGATACGCAGTATTTT.